This T cell receptor beta chain was documented in a study of cytomegalovirus exposure and HLA in healthy donors. Germline CDR1 is MDHEN and CDR2 is SYDVKM. The CDR3 sequence is 15 residues long. V trimming: 5 bases; J trimming: 5 bases; junction bases outside the gene matches: 9. In the PCR, 60 Vbeta and 13 Jbeta primers were used. Assay used: immunoSEQ multiplex PCR; TCRdb lists only in-frame clones, some missing. The sample consists of some 110,000 clones, around 75% of them appearing once. The sequence was collected from a man aged 35-49 years in good health and CMV-seronegative. The specimen sequenced was PBMCs. The V call is TRBV28, the J call TRBJ1-5; 7 positions match TRBD1. The DNA for the CDR3 is TGTGCCAGCAGTAAGACAGGGAGAGGAGATCAGCCCCAGCATTTT. Amino acids: CASSKTGRGDQPQHF.